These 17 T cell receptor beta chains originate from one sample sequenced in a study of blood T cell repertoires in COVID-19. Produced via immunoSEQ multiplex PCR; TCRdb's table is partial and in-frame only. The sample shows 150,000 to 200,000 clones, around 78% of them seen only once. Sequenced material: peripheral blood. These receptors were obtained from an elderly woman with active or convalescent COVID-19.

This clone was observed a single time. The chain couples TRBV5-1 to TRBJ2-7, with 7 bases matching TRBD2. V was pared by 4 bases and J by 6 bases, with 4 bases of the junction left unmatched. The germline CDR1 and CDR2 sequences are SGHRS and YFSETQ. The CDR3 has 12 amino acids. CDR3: CASSPGGGEQYF. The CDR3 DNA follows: TGCGCCAGCAGCCCTGGGGGGGGCGAGCAGTACTTC.

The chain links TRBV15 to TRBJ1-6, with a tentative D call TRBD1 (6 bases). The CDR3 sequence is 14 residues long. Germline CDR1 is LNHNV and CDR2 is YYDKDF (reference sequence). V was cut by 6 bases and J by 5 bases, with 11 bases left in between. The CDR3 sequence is CATSPQGHNSPLHF. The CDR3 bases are TGTGCCACCAGTCCACAGGGACATAATTCACCCCTCCACTTT.

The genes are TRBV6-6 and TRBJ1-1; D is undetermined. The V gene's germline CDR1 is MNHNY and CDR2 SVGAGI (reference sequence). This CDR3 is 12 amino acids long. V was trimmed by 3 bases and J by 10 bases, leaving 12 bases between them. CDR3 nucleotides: TGTGCCAGCAGTTATCTTCAGCGGTCAGCTTTCTTT. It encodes CASSYLQRSAFF.

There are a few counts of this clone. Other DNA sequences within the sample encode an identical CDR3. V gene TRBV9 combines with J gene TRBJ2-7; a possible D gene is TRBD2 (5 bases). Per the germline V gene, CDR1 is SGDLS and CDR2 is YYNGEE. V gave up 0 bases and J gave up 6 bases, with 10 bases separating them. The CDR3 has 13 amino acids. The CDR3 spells CASSVGLAGEQYF. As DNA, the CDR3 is TGTGCCAGCAGCGTAGGGCTAGCAGGCGAGCAGTACTTC. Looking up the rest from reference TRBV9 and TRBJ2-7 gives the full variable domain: DSGVTQTPKHLITATGQRVTLRCSPRSGDLSVYWYQQSLDQGLQFLIQYYNGEERAKGNILERFSAQQFPDLHSELNLSSLELGDSALYFCASSVGLAGEQYFGPGTRLTVT.

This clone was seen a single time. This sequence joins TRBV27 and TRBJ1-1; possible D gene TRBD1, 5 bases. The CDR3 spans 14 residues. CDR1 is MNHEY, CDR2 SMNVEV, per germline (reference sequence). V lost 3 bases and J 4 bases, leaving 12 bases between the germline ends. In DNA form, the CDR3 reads TGTGCCAGCAGTTTGATCCCAGGGTTCACTGAAGCTTTCTTT. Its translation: CASSLIPGFTEAFF.

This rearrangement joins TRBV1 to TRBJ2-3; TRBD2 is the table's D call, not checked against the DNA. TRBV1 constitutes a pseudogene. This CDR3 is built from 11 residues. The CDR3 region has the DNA TGCACCAGCATTTGTCGGGATACGCAGTATTTT. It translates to CTSICRDTQYF.

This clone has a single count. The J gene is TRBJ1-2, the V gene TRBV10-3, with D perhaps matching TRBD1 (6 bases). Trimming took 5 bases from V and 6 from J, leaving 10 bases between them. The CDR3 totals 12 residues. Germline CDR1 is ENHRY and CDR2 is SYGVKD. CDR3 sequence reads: CAISQGPDGYTF. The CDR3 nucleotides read TGTGCCATCAGTCAGGGGCCGGATGGCTACACCTTC.

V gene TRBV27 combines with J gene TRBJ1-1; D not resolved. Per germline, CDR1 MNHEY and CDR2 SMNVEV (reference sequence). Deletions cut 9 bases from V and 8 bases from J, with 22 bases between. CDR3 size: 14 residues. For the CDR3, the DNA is TGTGCCAGTTCATACCGCGGCTCCTTCGGGGAAGCTTTCTTT. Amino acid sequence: CASSYRGSFGEAFF.

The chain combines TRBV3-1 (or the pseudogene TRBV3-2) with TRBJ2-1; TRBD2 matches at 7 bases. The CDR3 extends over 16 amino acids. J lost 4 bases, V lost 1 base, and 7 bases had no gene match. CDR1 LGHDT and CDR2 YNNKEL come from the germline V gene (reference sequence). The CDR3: CASSQARDYPYNEQFF. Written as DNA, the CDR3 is TGTGCCAGCAGCCAAGCACGGGACTATCCATACAATGAGCAGTTCTTC.

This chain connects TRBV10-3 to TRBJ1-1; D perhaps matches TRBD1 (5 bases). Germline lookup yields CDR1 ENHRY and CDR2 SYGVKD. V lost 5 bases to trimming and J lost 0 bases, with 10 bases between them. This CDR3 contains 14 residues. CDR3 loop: CAISQQVMNTEAFF. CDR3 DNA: TGTGCCATCAGTCAACAGGTGATGAACACTGAAGCTTTCTTT.

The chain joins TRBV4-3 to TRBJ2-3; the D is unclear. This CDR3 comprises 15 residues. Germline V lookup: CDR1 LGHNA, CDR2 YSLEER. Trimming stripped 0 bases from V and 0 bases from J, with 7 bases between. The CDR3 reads CASSQDPVSTDTQYF. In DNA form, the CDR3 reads TGCGCCAGCAGCCAAGACCCCGTTAGCACAGATACGCAGTATTTT.

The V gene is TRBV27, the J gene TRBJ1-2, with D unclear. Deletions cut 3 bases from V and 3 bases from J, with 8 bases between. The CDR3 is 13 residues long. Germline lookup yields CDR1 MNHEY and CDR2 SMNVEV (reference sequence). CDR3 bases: TGTGCCAGCAGTTTTGGGCCGTACTATGGCTACACCTTC. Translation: CASSFGPYYGYTF.

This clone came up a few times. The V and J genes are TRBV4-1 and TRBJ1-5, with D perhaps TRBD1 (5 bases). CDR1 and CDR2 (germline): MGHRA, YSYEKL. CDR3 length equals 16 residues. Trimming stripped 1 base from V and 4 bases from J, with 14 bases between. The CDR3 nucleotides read TGCGCCAGCAGCCAAGGACTAGCGAGGGGAAATCAGCCCCAGCATTTT. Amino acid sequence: CASSQGLARGNQPQHF.

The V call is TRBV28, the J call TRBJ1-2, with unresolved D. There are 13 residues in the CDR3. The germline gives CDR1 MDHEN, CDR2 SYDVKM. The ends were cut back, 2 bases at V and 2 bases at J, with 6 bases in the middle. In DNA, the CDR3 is TGTGCCAGCAGTTTAAACAGAAACTATGGCTACACCTTC. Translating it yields CASSLNRNYGYTF.

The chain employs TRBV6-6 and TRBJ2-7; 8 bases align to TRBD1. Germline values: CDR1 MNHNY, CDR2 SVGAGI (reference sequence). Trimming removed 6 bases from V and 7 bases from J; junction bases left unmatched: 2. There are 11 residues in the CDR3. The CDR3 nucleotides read TGTGCCAGCAGGAGGGACAGGGAGCAGTACTTC. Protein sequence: CASRRDREQYF.

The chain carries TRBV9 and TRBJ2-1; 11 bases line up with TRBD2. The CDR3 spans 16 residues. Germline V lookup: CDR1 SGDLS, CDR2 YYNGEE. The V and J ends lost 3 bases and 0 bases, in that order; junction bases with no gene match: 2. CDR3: CASSATSGGSYNEQFF. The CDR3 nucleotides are TGTGCCAGCAGCGCCACTAGCGGGGGCTCCTACAATGAGCAGTTCTTC.

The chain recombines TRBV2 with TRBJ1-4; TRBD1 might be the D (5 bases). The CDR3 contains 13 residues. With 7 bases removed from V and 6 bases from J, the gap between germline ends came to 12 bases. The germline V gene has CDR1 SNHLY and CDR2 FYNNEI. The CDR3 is CASKPGRDEKLFF. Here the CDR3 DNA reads TGTGCCAGCAAGCCAGGGAGGGATGAAAAACTGTTTTTT.